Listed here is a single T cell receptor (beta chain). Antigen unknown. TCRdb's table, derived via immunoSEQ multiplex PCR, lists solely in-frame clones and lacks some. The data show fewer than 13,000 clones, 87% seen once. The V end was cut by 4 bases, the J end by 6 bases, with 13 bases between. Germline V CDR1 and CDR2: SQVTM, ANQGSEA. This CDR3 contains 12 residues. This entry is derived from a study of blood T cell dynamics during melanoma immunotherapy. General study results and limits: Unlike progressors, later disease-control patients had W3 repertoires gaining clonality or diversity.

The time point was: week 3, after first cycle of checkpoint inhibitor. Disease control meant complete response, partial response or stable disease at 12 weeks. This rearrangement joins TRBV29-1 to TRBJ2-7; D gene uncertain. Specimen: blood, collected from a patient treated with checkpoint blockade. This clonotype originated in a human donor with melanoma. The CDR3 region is CSVAASGTEQYV. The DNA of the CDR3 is TGCAGCGTTGCGGCATCAGGAACCGAGCAGTACGTC.